The 22 T cell receptor beta chains below all came from one sample that was sequenced in a study of blood T cell repertoires in COVID-19. Generated by immunoSEQ multiplex PCR, the TCRdb table keeps only in-frame clones and is missing some. The profile shows about 270,000 clones, 86% of them singletons. Sequenced sample: peripheral blood. The receptor set was obtained from a man in his forties with active or convalescent COVID-19.

This chain joins TRBV9 and TRBJ2-7; D not certain. The length of the CDR3 is 10 residues. Deletions cut 2 bases from V and 5 bases from J, with 2 bases between. CDR1 and CDR2 from the germline V gene are SGDLS and YYNGEE. CDR3 residues: CASSVNEQYF. The DNA of the CDR3 is TGTGCCAGCAGCGTCAACGAGCAGTACTTC.

J is TRBJ1-2 and V is TRBV27; no definite D call. CDR3 length equals 12 residues. Per germline, CDR1 MNHEY and CDR2 SMNVEV (reference sequence). Between the trimmed V and J ends, which lost 4 bases and 8 bases, there was a span of 11 bases. Here the CDR3 DNA reads TGTGCCAGCAGTTCTCAAATCGGGGGCTACACCTTC. Encoded protein: CASSSQIGGYTF.

V is TRBV29-1 and J is TRBJ2-1; a weak D match, TRBD1 (7 bases). The germline V gene encodes CDR1 SQVTM and CDR2 ANQGSEA. This CDR3 has 14 amino acids. CDR3 sequence reads: CTLRRGQNYNEQFF. CDR3 nucleotides: TGCACTCTGAGGAGGGGACAGAATTACAATGAGCAGTTCTTC.

This clone has a single count. The chain employs TRBV7-9 and TRBJ1-4; TRBD1 matches at 8 bases. Germline V gene sequence: CDR1 SEHNR, CDR2 FQNEAQ (reference sequence). The CDR3 contains 14 residues. The V gene end was trimmed by 5 bases and the J gene end by 5 bases; junction bases not matched to a gene: 4. In DNA form, the CDR3 reads TGTGCCAGCAGCGTAAGACAGGGGAATGAAAAACTGTTTTTT. It translates to CASSVRQGNEKLFF.

V usage is TRBV5-6 and J usage is TRBJ2-5; perhaps TRBD1 as D (6 bases). The CDR3 covers 17 residues. The V end lost 3 bases, the J end lost 2 bases, and 20 bases lay between the germline ends. Per the germline V gene, CDR1 is SGHDT and CDR2 is YYEEEE. The CDR3 sequence is CASSSLFFGQSQETQYF. The CDR3 DNA sequence: TGTGCCAGCAGCTCACTTTTTTTCGGACAGTCACAAGAGACCCAGTACTTC.

V is TRBV18 and J is TRBJ2-7; D is possibly TRBD1 (7 bases). CDR3 length: 14 amino acids. Per germline, CDR1 KGHSH and CDR2 LQKENI. V was trimmed by 4 bases and J by 3 bases, leaving 13 bases between them. In DNA, the CDR3 is TGTGCCAGCTCACTGCGGGACAGAGTCTACGAGCAGTACTTC. This sequence encodes CASSLRDRVYEQYF.

The chain has TRBV4-2 and TRBJ2-3; TRBD2 aligns across 7 bases. CDR1 is LGHNA, CDR2 YNFKEQ, per germline. The J segment lost 1 base and the V segment lost 2 bases, leaving 12 bases of the junction unmatched. CDR3 length equals 18 residues. CDR3 loop: CASSQRSPGLTRTDTQYF. The DNA of the CDR3 is TGTGCCAGCAGCCAACGGTCCCCGGGACTAACTCGCACAGATACGCAGTATTTT.

This clone was seen more than once but under ten times. CDR3 coding DNA: TGTGCCAGCAGTGAACTTTCCGGAGCTCGCAATCAGCCCCAGCATTTT. As protein: CASSELSGARNQPQHF. The rearrangement uses TRBV6-1 and TRBJ1-5; D is unresolved. The CDR3 consists of 16 residues. Trimming took off 2 bases at V and 2 bases at J, with 13 bases between the two ends. Per germline, CDR1 MNHNS and CDR2 SASEGT.

The J gene is TRBJ2-1, the V gene TRBV24-1; 13 bases line up with TRBD2. The CDR3 is 17 amino acids. Germline CDR1 is KGHDR and CDR2 is SFDVKD. V lost 4 bases, J lost 8 bases, and 10 bases stayed unmatched. CDR3 coding DNA: TGTGCCACCAGTGACCACAGGACTAGCGGGAGTGTCTATGAGCAGTTCTTC. Its translation is CATSDHRTSGSVYEQFF.

This chain uses TRBV18 with TRBJ2-3; possible D gene TRBD2, 6 bases. Germline lookup yields CDR1 KGHSH and CDR2 LQKENI. The CDR3 contains 16 residues. The V gene lost 0 bases and the J gene lost 1 base, with 11 bases spanning the gap. The CDR3 DNA follows: TGTGCCAGCTCACCACCGGGACTTTCCCGCACAGATACGCAGTATTTT. Translating gives CASSPPGLSRTDTQYF.

The chain employs TRBV24-1 and TRBJ2-1, with D possibly TRBD1 on 5 matching bases. The germline V gene has CDR1 KGHDR and CDR2 SFDVKD. This CDR3 comprises 14 residues. V was clipped by 6 bases and J by 5 bases, with 13 bases between them. The CDR3 DNA sequence: TGTGCCACCAGTCGGGCAGGGCAGAACAATGAGCAGTTCTTC. It encodes CATSRAGQNNEQFF.

The chain employs TRBV18 and TRBJ2-2; D is unclear. Trimming removed 0 bases at V and 7 bases at J, with 12 bases between. The CDR3 contains 15 residues. Germline V CDR1 and CDR2: KGHSH, LQKENI. CDR3 in DNA: TGTGCCAGCTCACCACCGGTCCAGGTCAACGGGGAGCTGTTTTTT. Its protein product is CASSPPVQVNGELFF.

J is TRBJ2-1 and V is TRBV7-6; 10 positions agree with TRBD2. This CDR3 region has 16 residues. Germline V gives CDR1 SGHVS, CDR2 FNYEAQ. Unmatched junction bases numbered 7, after V lost 4 bases and J lost 4 bases. CDR3 nucleotide sequence: TGTGCCAGCAGCTCAACCGGGACTAGCGATTACAATGAGCAGTTCTTC. Its protein is CASSSTGTSDYNEQFF. Variable domain in full (rest from reference TRBV7-6 and TRBJ2-1): GAGVSQSPRYKVTKRGQDVALRCDPISGHVSLYWYRQALGQGPEFLTYFNYEAQQDKSGLPNDRFSAERPEGSISTLTIQRTEQRDSAMYRCASSSTGTSDYNEQFFGPGTRLTVL.

This clone appeared once. The rearrangement uses TRBV5-1 and TRBJ2-5; D may be TRBD1 (6 bases). V was clipped by 0 bases and J by 4 bases, with 13 bases between them. The V gene's germline CDR1 is SGHRS and CDR2 YFSETQ. This CDR3 contains 15 residues. CDR3 residues: CASSLERGRGETQYF. DNA for the CDR3: TGCGCCAGCAGCTTGGAGAGGGGGAGAGGAGAGACCCAGTACTTC.

The V call is TRBV5-5, the J call TRBJ1-5, with D perhaps TRBD1 (5 bases). From germline, CDR1 is SGHKS and CDR2 YYEKEE (reference sequence). V gave up 5 bases and J gave up 4 bases, with 10 bases separating them. The CDR3 loop spans 13 amino acids. This CDR3 reads CASSIRGNQPQHF. CDR3 nucleotide sequence: TGTGCCAGCAGTATAAGGGGAAATCAGCCCCAGCATTTT.

The J gene is TRBJ1-6, the V gene TRBV20-1, with 10 positions matching TRBD1. Germline V lookup: CDR1 DFQATT, CDR2 SNEGSKA (reference sequence). This CDR3 spans 16 amino acids. The junction had 9 bases not matched to a gene; V was cut back by 3 bases and J by 7 bases. The DNA of the CDR3 is TGCAGTGCTAGTCGACAGGGGGCTACCTTAAATTCACCCCTCCACTTT. Protein: CSASRQGATLNSPLHF.

CDR3 DNA sequence: TGTGCCAGCAGCTCAGGACAGGGGGCTTGGGGCTACACCTTC. As protein: CASSSGQGAWGYTF. The rearrangement links TRBV7-3 to TRBJ1-2, with 11 bases identical to TRBD1. The CDR3 extends over 14 amino acids. Per the germline V gene, CDR1 is SGHTA and CDR2 is FQGTGA. V gave up 4 bases and J gave up 8 bases; unmatched junction bases: 6.

The rearrangement uses TRBV10-2 and TRBJ1-6; maybe TRBD1 (5 bases). The ends were cut back, 3 bases at V and 4 bases at J, with 10 bases in the middle. This CDR3 has 15 amino acids. Germline values: CDR1 WSHSY, CDR2 SAAADI. Written as DNA, the CDR3 is TGCGCCAGCAGTGATCTGGGGGGTTATAATTCACCCCTCCACTTT. Protein sequence: CASSDLGGYNSPLHF.

The V and J genes are TRBV11-3 and TRBJ2-1; the match to TRBD2 covers 9 bases. V lost 5 bases, J lost 0 bases, and 17 bases stayed unmatched. CDR1 and CDR2 from the germline V gene are SGHNT and YENEEA. The CDR3 contains 20 residues. The CDR3 coding sequence is TGTGCCAGCAGCCCCCCCCCGCGGGGCGGGAGGGCTAGCTCCTACAATGAGCAGTTCTTC. This encodes CASSPPPRGGRASSYNEQFF.

The V and J genes are TRBV3-1 (or the pseudogene TRBV3-2) and TRBJ2-5; TRBD2 matches 8 bases. CDR1 and CDR2 from the germline V gene are LGHDT and YNNKEL (reference sequence). The CDR3 runs to 14 residues. V dropped 3 bases and J dropped 3; count of bases not matched to a gene: 3. CDR3 coding DNA: TGTGCCAGCAGCCAGGGACTAGGGGAAGAGACCCAGTACTTC. The encoded protein is CASSQGLGEETQYF.

The rearrangement joins TRBV5-8 to TRBJ2-5; 13 bases align to TRBD2. Unmatched junction bases numbered 8, after V lost 4 bases and J lost 5 bases. This CDR3 contains 16 residues. Germline V lookup: CDR1 SGHTS, CDR2 YDEGEE. CDR3 protein: CASSTGLAGVGETQYF. The CDR3 DNA reads as TGTGCCAGCAGCACCGGACTAGCGGGAGTTGGGGAGACCCAGTACTTC.

The chain is built from TRBV12-3 or TRBV12-4 and TRBJ2-1; 11 nucleotides line up with TRBD2. The CDR3 contains 12 residues. The trim removed 6 bases at V and 14 bases at J, leaving 6 bases unmatched. The CDR3 reads CASSEGGLAEFF. The CDR3 bases are TGTGCCAGCAGCGAAGGGGGACTAGCGGAGTTCTTC.